Presented here are 20 T cell receptor beta chains from one specimen sequenced in a study of OX40 agonist ivuxolimab in advanced cancers. Profiled with immunoSEQ multiplex PCR; TCRdb holds only in-frame clones, not every one. The sample shows about 53,000 clones, roughly 84% of them seen only once. The sequences come from CD4+ or CD8+ T cells sorted from blood, collected in a trial of the OX40 agonist ivuxolimab. The receptors derive from an adult with an advanced solid tumor such as melanoma, head and neck, liver or kidney cancer.

The chain has TRBV25-1 and TRBJ1-2; TRBD1 is a possible D gene (5 bases). Trimming stripped 5 bases from V and 3 bases from J, with 10 bases between. Germline CDR1 reads MGHDK; CDR2 reads SYGVNS. The CDR3 extends over 13 amino acids. The chain's CDR3 is CASSFQGDYGYTF. The CDR3 bases are TGTGCCAGCAGTTTCCAGGGTGACTATGGCTACACCTTC.

In regard to this clone: The junction shows a germline mismatch at one end, possibly a read error. The rearrangement uses TRBV28 and TRBJ1-5; D gene unclear. The germline CDR1 and CDR2 sequences are MDHEN and SYDVKM. The CDR3 has 12 residues. CDR3 protein: CASSPPNEPQHF. The CDR3 DNA follows: TGTGCCAGCAGTCCACCCAATGAGCCCCAGCATTTT. Looking up the rest from reference TRBV28 and TRBJ1-5 gives the full variable domain: DVKVTQSSRYLVKRTGEKVFLECVQDMDHENMFWYRQDPGLGLRLIYFSYDVKMKEKGDIPEGYSVSREKKERFSLILESASTNQTSMYLCASSPPNEPQHFGDGTRLSIL.

This sequence joins TRBV2 and TRBJ2-3; 9 positions match TRBD2. V dropped 2 bases and J dropped 3; count of bases not matched to a gene: 6. The CDR3 has 16 amino acids. Germline lookup yields CDR1 SNHLY and CDR2 FYNNEI. The DNA for the CDR3 is TGTGCCAGCAGTGAAAGCCCAGCGGGAGGTACAGATACGCAGTATTTT. It translates to CASSESPAGGTDTQYF.

The chain combines TRBV9 with TRBJ1-1; weak D call: TRBD1 (6 bases). The germline V gene encodes CDR1 SGDLS and CDR2 YYNGEE. The CDR3 sequence is 17 residues long. Trimming pared 3 bases from V and 3 bases from J, leaving 21 bases between. The CDR3 DNA follows: TGTGCCAGCAGCGGACGTAGGGGGGCGTTAGAGGACACTGAAGCTTTCTTT. As protein: CASSGRRGALEDTEAFF.

This rearrangement joins TRBV19 to TRBJ1-5, with a possible D match to TRBD1 (5 bases). V was shortened by 5 bases and J by 3 bases, with 8 bases between the two germline ends. Looked up from germline, CDR1 is LNHDA and CDR2 is SQIVND (reference sequence). The CDR3 covers 13 residues. CDR3 residues: CASSPGANQPQHF. The CDR3 region has the DNA TGTGCCAGTAGTCCCGGGGCCAATCAGCCCCAGCATTTT.

As for this clone: Compared with germline, one end of the junction differs, possibly owing to a read error. The genes are TRBV5-3 and TRBJ1-4, with TRBD1 identical over 7 bases. TRBV5-3 counts as an open reading frame of uncertain function. The CDR3 length is 15 residues. For the CDR3, the DNA is TGTGCCAGAAGCTTGAGGGCAGGGGGAAATGGAAAACTGTTTTTT. This encodes CARSLRAGGNGKLFF.

The chain recombines TRBV5-1 with TRBJ1-4; no reliable D call. Germline V gene sequence: CDR1 SGHRS, CDR2 YFSETQ. This CDR3 comprises 16 residues. Trimming cost V 1 base and J 0 bases, with 10 bases left between them. The CDR3 sequence is CASSLSGRATNEKLFF. The CDR3 DNA reads as TGCGCCAGCAGCTTGTCGGGGAGAGCAACTAATGAAAAACTGTTTTTT.

The rearrangement joins TRBV7-3 to TRBJ2-5, with 12 bases aligning to TRBD2. The CDR3 loop spans 16 amino acids. Germline V gene data show CDR1 as SGHTA and CDR2 as FQGTGA. V was clipped by 5 bases and J by 4 bases; unmatched bases: 8. CDR3 nucleotide sequence: TGTGCCAGCAGCCCCGGACTAGCGGGACCGCTAGAGACCCAGTACTTC. It yields the protein CASSPGLAGPLETQYF.

This sequence joins TRBV14 and TRBJ1-3; 8 nucleotides line up with TRBD1. From germline, CDR1 is SGHDN and CDR2 FVKESK. The V and J ends lost 4 bases and 4 bases, in that order; junction bases with no gene match: 6. The CDR3 consists of 15 residues. The CDR3 spells CASSRSRGQGNTIYF. The CDR3 DNA sequence: TGTGCCAGCAGCCGATCCAGGGGGCAAGGAAACACCATATATTTT.

V usage is TRBV21-1 and J usage is TRBJ2-7; the table's TRBD1 call for D was not verified on the DNA. TRBV21-1 is assigned pseudogene status. The CDR3 runs 13 residues. CDR3 amino acids: CASSKATGGEQYF. The CDR3, as DNA: TGTGCCAGCAGCAAAGCAACAGGGGGGGAGCAGTACTTC.

The genes are TRBV9 and TRBJ2-5; 9 nucleotides agree with TRBD2. Per germline, CDR1 SGDLS and CDR2 YYNGEE. V lost 1 base, J lost 4 bases, and 8 bases stayed unmatched. This CDR3 region has 16 residues. The CDR3 region has the DNA TGTGCCAGCAGCGTAAGGAGCGGGGGGACCTTAGAGACCCAGTACTTC. Its protein is CASSVRSGGTLETQYF.

The chain couples TRBV11-3 to TRBJ1-3; D is unresolved. The CDR3 is 12 amino acids. The V gene's germline CDR1 is SGHNT and CDR2 YENEEA. V was clipped by 3 bases and J by 3 bases, with 3 bases between them. The CDR3 DNA reads TGTGCCAGCAGCTTCGATGGAAACACCATATATTTT. Translating gives CASSFDGNTIYF.

The V gene is TRBV5-5, the J gene TRBJ1-2, with D hard to call. Per the germline V gene, CDR1 is SGHKS and CDR2 is YYEKEE (reference sequence). V lost 4 bases, J lost 6 bases, and 10 bases lay in between. The CDR3 has 12 amino acids. This CDR3 is CASSPNGDGYTF. CDR3 nucleotide sequence: TGTGCCAGCAGCCCTAACGGGGATGGCTACACCTTC.

This rearrangement joins TRBV6-6 to TRBJ1-1, with D possibly TRBD1 on 5 matching bases. V lost 6 bases to trimming and J lost 7 bases, with 12 bases between them. Germline V CDR1 and CDR2: MNHNY, SVGAGI (reference sequence). This CDR3 is built from 12 residues. CDR3 residues: CASSLGGGEAFF. The CDR3 region has the DNA TGTGCCAGCAGCTTGGGGGGTGGTGAAGCTTTCTTT.

This clone was seen a handful of times. The chain links TRBV6-5 to TRBJ2-7; possibly TRBD2 for D (6 bases). Germline CDR1 MNHEY, CDR2 SVGAGI. The CDR3 extends over 15 amino acids. V was clipped by 0 bases and J by 2 bases, with 11 bases between them. The CDR3 bases are TGTGCCAGCAGTTACTCGGGAGGCCGAACCTACGAGCAGTACTTC. Translation gives CASSYSGGRTYEQYF.

This clone was detected only a few times. This chain uses TRBV7-3 with TRBJ2-3, with 16 bases aligning to TRBD2. This CDR3 has 18 amino acids. Germline assignment: CDR1 SGHTA and CDR2 FQGTGA. V was pared by 4 bases and J by 1 base, with 5 bases of the junction left unmatched. CDR3 sequence (DNA): TGTGCCAGCAGCTCGGGACTAGCGGGAGGGCCGGGCACAGATACGCAGTATTTT. It yields the protein CASSSGLAGGPGTDTQYF.

The CDR3 nucleotides are TGTGCCAGCAGCTCGAGGCAGGGGAACACCGGGGAGCTGTTTTTT. It yields the protein CASSSRQGNTGELFF. The gene calls are TRBV7-9 and TRBJ2-2; TRBD1 is a possible D gene (5 bases). Trimming stripped 4 bases from V and 1 base from J, with 10 bases between. CDR3 length equals 15 residues. CDR1 is SEHNR and CDR2 is FQNEAQ in the germline V gene (reference sequence).

In its sample, this clone ranks as medium-sized. The chain is built from TRBV2 and TRBJ2-7, with 7 nucleotides matching TRBD1. CDR1 is SNHLY, CDR2 FYNNEI, per germline. The CDR3 has 13 amino acids. With V trimmed by 3 bases and J by 3 bases, 2 bases remained unmatched. The CDR3 spells CASSEDRFYEQYF. In DNA form, the CDR3 reads TGTGCCAGCAGTGAGGACAGGTTCTACGAGCAGTACTTC.

The chain links TRBV21-1 to TRBJ2-1; TRBD2 reflects the table's D call only, with no check against the DNA. TRBV21-1 is classified as a pseudogene. This CDR3 has 18 amino acids. In DNA, the CDR3 is TGTGCCAGCAGCAAACCAGACAACTGTGGGAGTCCCCCCCATGAGCAGTTCTTC. Protein product: CASSKPDNCGSPPHEQFF.

This chain joins TRBV11-3 and TRBJ2-3; D is perhaps TRBD1 or TRBD2 (5 bases each). The ends were cut back, 5 bases at V and 7 bases at J, with 19 bases in the middle. The CDR3 runs to 15 residues. CDR1 and CDR2 from the germline V gene are SGHNT and YENEEA. DNA of the CDR3: TGTGCCAGCAGCCACGGGGACGGTAGCACGAATACGCAGTATTTT. This codes for CASSHGDGSTNTQYF.